These T cell receptor beta chains were read from a single sample in a study of cytomegalovirus exposure and HLA in healthy donors. The data were produced by immunoSEQ multiplex PCR, yet TCRdb's version contains in-frame clones alone and is incomplete. In the table there are 100,000 to 150,000 clones, 60% to 85% of which are singletons. Material for sequencing was PBMCs. These receptors were collected from a woman in her late teens or twenties in good health and CMV-seronegative. CDR3s include the opening cysteine and the closing phenylalanine or tryptophan. A D gene is named only where the DNA matches it firmly. Clone size is not always given. Where it is, it says once, few, many or a class for expanded clones.

NA	TRBV19	few	TRBJ2-2	TGTGCCAGTTTGGGACAATTAACCGGGGAGCTGTTTTTT	CASLGQLTGELFF
NA	TRBV21-1	NA	TRBJ2-5	TGTGCCAGCAGCAGCAGGGGAAGGGAGACCCAGTACTTC	CASSSRGRETQYF
TRBD1	TRBV19	NA	TRBJ1-2	TGTGCCAGTAGTATAAGGGGGCTAAGGGGCTACACCTTC	CASSIRGLRGYTF
NA	TRBV25-1	NA	TRBJ1-1	TGTGCCAGCAGCGCCACTGGGAACACTGAAGCTTTCTTT	CASSATGNTEAFF
TRBD2	TRBV30	NA	TRBJ2-1	TGTGCGGGGTCCGGGACTAGCGATGAGCAGTTCTTC	CAGSGTSDEQFF
TRBD1	TRBV25-1	NA	TRBJ1-1	TGTGCCAGCAGGGACAGGTTGAACACTGAAGCTTTCTTT	CASRDRLNTEAFF
NA	TRBV25-1	NA	TRBJ2-2	TGTGCCAGCAGATCAGCGGACACCGGGGAGCTGTTTTTT	CASRSADTGELFF
NA	TRBV10-3	NA	TRBJ2-1	TGTGCCATCAGTGAGTCCGAGTTGCGTGAGTTCTTC	CAISESELREFF
NA	TRBV6-1	NA	TRBJ1-2	TGTGCCAGCAGTGAAGTCCCCATTAACTATGGCTACACCTTC	CASSEVPINYGYTF
TRBD1	TRBV11-2	NA	TRBJ2-7	TGTGCCAGCAGCTTTTCGCCCCGGGACAGGGGATCCTACGAGCAGTACTTC	CASSFSPRDRGSYEQYF
TRBD1	TRBV30	NA	TRBJ1-2	TGTGCCTGGAGCCCCGGACAGGGGTATGGCTACACCTTC	CAWSPGQGYGYTF
TRBD2	TRBV18	NA	TRBJ2-3	TGTGCCAGCTCACCATCTACTCTAGCGGGAGTGACCACAGATACGCAGTATTTT	CASSPSTLAGVTTDTQYF
NA	TRBV5-1	NA	TRBJ1-1	TGCGCCAGCAGCTTTTCGGGGCCCCCGGGGGACACTGAAGCTTTCTTT	CASSFSGPPGDTEAFF
TRBD2	TRBV7-7	NA	TRBJ2-5	TGTGCCAGCAGCCCCAGGACTAGCGGAAGGGGAGTCTTAAAAGAGACCCAGTACTTC	CASSPRTSGRGVLKETQYF
NA	TRBV10-3	NA	TRBJ2-1	TGTGCCATCGGGGGGGTCGCAGGGGATGAGCAGTTCTTC	CAIGGVAGDEQFF
NA	TRBV7-9	NA	TRBJ1-2	TGTGCCAGCGACCTTTTGAAGGGGTCCCTGGGCTATGGCTACACCTTC	CASDLLKGSLGYGYTF
NA	TRBV4-2	NA	TRBJ2-1	TGTGCCAGCAGCCAAGATCAAGGAGGTGAGCAGTTCTTC	CASSQDQGGEQFF
TRBD1	TRBV7-6	NA	TRBJ2-1	TGTGCCAGCAGCGGTCGACCGGGACAGGGCGATGAGCAGTTCTTC	CASSGRPGQGDEQFF
NA	TRBV5-6	NA	TRBJ1-5	TGTGCCAGCAGCTTGAGCGATCAGCCCCAGCATTTT	CASSLSDQPQHF
NA	TRBV19	NA	TRBJ1-5	TGTGCCAGTAGAAGCGACAGAAATAGCAATCAGCCCCAGCATTTT	CASRSDRNSNQPQHF
NA	TRBV6-1	NA	TRBJ1-1	TGTGCCACCTTGATGGGACTGCCCAACACTGAAGCTTTCTTT	CATLMGLPNTEAFF
NA	TRBV6-5	NA	TRBJ1-1	TGTGCCAGCAAATTATTAGTGAACACTGAAGCTTTCTTT	CASKLLVNTEAFF
TRBD1	TRBV18	NA	TRBJ1-5	TGTGCCAGCTCGCTTGACAGGGGAAATCAGCCCCAGCATTTT	CASSLDRGNQPQHF